The 29 T cell receptor beta chains below come from one sample, sequenced in a study of blood T cell repertoires in COVID-19. The repertoire was sequenced with immunoSEQ multiplex PCR; TCRdb's copy has only in-frame clones and lacks some. The data hold a few hundred thousand clones, with about 91% observed a single time. The specimen sequenced was peripheral blood. Every receptor here comes from a woman aged 25 to 39 with COVID-19, enrolled during active disease.

The V gene is TRBV4-3, the J gene TRBJ2-1; 13 nucleotides agree with TRBD2. With 0 bases clipped from V and 9 bases from J, the junction kept 8 bases outside the gene matches. CDR1 and CDR2 (germline): LGHNA, YSLEER. The CDR3 sequence is 17 residues long. CDR3 loop: CASSQDPTSGGVSEQFF. The CDR3 DNA reads as TGCGCCAGCAGCCAAGATCCAACTAGCGGGGGGGTTAGTGAGCAGTTCTTC.

The chain couples TRBV5-8 to TRBJ2-7; 11 positions agree with TRBD2. CDR3 length equals 14 residues. In germline, CDR1 is SGHTS, CDR2 YDEGEE. V shed 7 bases, J shed 5 bases, and the junction held 8 bases outside the gene matches. The CDR3 reads CASGRLAGPNEQYF. Here the CDR3 DNA reads TGTGCCAGCGGCAGACTAGCGGGGCCAAACGAGCAGTACTTC.

This chain joins TRBV2 and TRBJ2-5; 9 bases align to TRBD2. The J segment lost 5 bases and the V segment lost 4 bases, leaving 5 bases of the junction unmatched. The CDR3 runs to 14 residues. Germline V CDR1 and CDR2: SNHLY, FYNNEI. The CDR3 nucleotides read TGTGCCAGCAGTGTGGGACTAGCCCGGGAGACCCAGTACTTC. Residues: CASSVGLARETQYF.

This clone was detected once. The chain has TRBV11-2 and TRBJ2-1; TRBD2 matches 8 bases. There are 16 residues in the CDR3. The V gene end was trimmed by 3 bases and the J gene end by 10 bases; junction bases not matched to a gene: 14. Germline CDR1 and CDR2: SGHAT and FQNNGV. The CDR3 loop reads CASSLAGTRGRWEQFF. The CDR3 nucleotides read TGTGCCAGCAGCTTGGCCGGGACTAGAGGGCGATGGGAGCAGTTCTTC.

In its sample, this clone was seen a few times. J is TRBJ2-2 and V is TRBV5-8, with 7 positions matching TRBD1. The germline gives CDR1 SGHTS, CDR2 YDEGEE. J was trimmed by 2 bases and V by 0 bases; bases with no gene match: 7. The CDR3 loop spans 17 amino acids. The CDR3: CASSLDRGGINTGELFF. The CDR3 DNA reads as TGTGCCAGCAGCTTGGACAGGGGTGGCATTAACACCGGGGAGCTGTTTTTT.

J is TRBJ1-6 and V is TRBV10-2, with D tentatively TRBD1 (5 bases). The ends were cut back, 0 bases at V and 13 bases at J, with 10 bases in the middle. Looked up from germline, CDR1 is WSHSY and CDR2 is SAAADI. This CDR3 comprises 13 residues. CDR3 DNA sequence: TGCGCCAGCAGTGAGTCGAGACAGTCCCCCCTCCACTTT. Translation gives CASSESRQSPLHF.

The chain links TRBV6-5 to TRBJ1-2, with TRBD1 as a possible D gene (5 bases). The CDR3 length is 13 residues. Germline V lookup: CDR1 MNHEY, CDR2 SVGAGI. Trimming took 6 bases from V and 8 from J, leaving 16 bases between them. The CDR3 coding sequence is TGTGCCAGCAGGGCTCAAAGGAAGGGGGGCTACACCTTC. Protein: CASRAQRKGGYTF.

This clone was seen a handful of times. The CDR3 spells CASSVASGGTDTQYF. The CDR3 DNA sequence: TGTGCCAGCAGTGTAGCGAGCGGGGGCACAGATACGCAGTATTTT. This sequence joins TRBV6-4 and TRBJ2-3, with TRBD2 identical over 7 bases. The CDR3 is 15 amino acids. Germline V gene lookup returns CDR1 MRHNA and CDR2 SNTAGT. Trimming at V came to 4 bases and at J to 1 base, leaving 5 bases not matched to a gene.

V is TRBV5-4 and J is TRBJ2-3; tentatively, D is TRBD2 (5 bases). CDR3 size: 14 residues. In germline, CDR1 is SGHNT, CDR2 YYREEE (reference sequence). Trimming took off 2 bases at V and 8 bases at J, with 15 bases between the two ends. CDR3 protein: CASSLDLEGGTQYF. CDR3 bases: TGTGCCAGCAGCTTAGACCTTGAAGGAGGTACGCAGTATTTT.

This rearrangement joins TRBV27 to TRBJ1-4; 7 positions match TRBD1. This CDR3 spans 16 amino acids. Germline lookup yields CDR1 MNHEY and CDR2 SMNVEV (reference sequence). This CDR3 is CAGDREAPATNEKLFF. The DNA for the CDR3 is TGTGCGGGGGACAGAGAGGCCCCAGCAACTAATGAAAAACTGTTTTTT.

V gene TRBV25-1 combines with J gene TRBJ2-1; 7 bases are shared with TRBD2. Trimming took 3 bases from V and 4 from J; bases not matched to a gene: 3. CDR1 MGHDK and CDR2 SYGVNS come from the germline V gene. CDR3 length equals 14 residues. The CDR3 here is CASSDPAGYNEQFF. In DNA, the CDR3 is TGTGCCAGCAGTGACCCAGCGGGATACAATGAGCAGTTCTTC.

This chain links TRBV3-1 (or the pseudogene TRBV3-2) with TRBJ2-3; no clear D. Trimming left V 4 bases short and J 4 bases short, with 9 bases between. This CDR3 contains 13 residues. Germline-derived CDR1 and CDR2 are LGHDT and YNNKEL (reference sequence). CDR3 in amino acids: CASSPYGADTQYF. The CDR3 coding sequence is TGTGCCAGCAGCCCCTATGGTGCAGATACGCAGTATTTT.

The chain links TRBV2 to TRBJ1-1; D possibly corresponds to TRBD1 (5 bases). The CDR3 runs 15 residues. Germline V gene lookup returns CDR1 SNHLY and CDR2 FYNNEI. V was trimmed by 7 bases and J by 5 bases, leaving 20 bases between them. The CDR3 sequence: CASKITSGGGTEAFF. CDR3 nucleotides: TGTGCCAGCAAGATCACGAGCGGGGGAGGGACTGAAGCTTTCTTT.

This clone has more than one count but fewer than ten. The chain has TRBV30 and TRBJ1-6; 8 bases fit TRBD1. Looked up from germline, CDR1 is GTSNPN and CDR2 is SVGIG (reference sequence). The CDR3 runs to 13 residues. Unmatched junction bases numbered 8, after V lost 8 bases and J lost 8 bases. CDR3 in amino acids: CARRTGRDSPLHF. CDR3 coding DNA: TGTGCCCGTCGGACAGGGAGGGATTCACCCCTCCACTTT. The full variable domain, rest sourced from reference TRBV30 and TRBJ1-6, is SQTIHQWPATLVQPVGSPLSLECTVEGTSNPNLYWYRQAAGRGLQLLFYSVGIGQISSEVPQNLSASRPQDRQFILSSKKLLLSDSGFYLCARRTGRDSPLHFGNGTRLTVT.

In DNA, the CDR3 is TGCGCCAGCAGCTTGGCAGGTCAGCCCGACAAGCTAAACTATGGCTACACCTTC. Protein product: CASSLAGQPDKLNYGYTF. J is TRBJ1-2 and V is TRBV5-1, with unresolved D. Germline lookup yields CDR1 SGHRS and CDR2 YFSETQ. The CDR3 is 18 residues long. Trimming left V 0 bases short and J 2 bases short, with 20 bases between.

V and J are TRBV19 and TRBJ1-2; D is unclear. The V end was cut by 7 bases, the J end by 6 bases, with 15 bases between. CDR1 LNHDA and CDR2 SQIVND come from the germline V gene (reference sequence). This CDR3 contains 13 residues. The CDR3 reads CASTREEFDGYTF. CDR3 bases: TGTGCCAGTACCCGTGAGGAGTTCGATGGCTACACCTTC.

The chain joins TRBV5-1 to TRBJ2-7, with D maybe TRBD2 (6 bases). Trimming stripped 4 bases from V and 4 bases from J, with 6 bases between. The germline gives CDR1 SGHRS, CDR2 YFSETQ. The CDR3 length is 11 residues. The CDR3 nucleotides read TGCGCCAGCAGCGGGGGGTACGAGCAGTACTTC. Translated: CASSGGYEQYF.

The chain's CDR3 is CASSKGTDQETQYF. The CDR3 bases are TGCGCCAGCAGCAAGGGGACAGACCAAGAGACCCAGTACTTC. The chain employs TRBV5-1 and TRBJ2-5; the match to TRBD1 covers 7 bases. Unmatched junction bases numbered 3, after V lost 4 bases and J lost 0 bases. CDR1 and CDR2 (germline): SGHRS, YFSETQ. The CDR3 extends over 14 amino acids.

The sample holds one count of this clone. The rearrangement uses TRBV28 and TRBJ1-1, with no clear D. The CDR3 contains 14 residues. Germline CDR1 MDHEN, CDR2 SYDVKM. V lost 7 bases to trimming and J lost 1 base, with 13 bases between them. CDR3 in amino acids: CASTLQRENTEAFF. In DNA, the CDR3 is TGTGCCAGCACACTACAGAGGGAGAACACTGAAGCTTTCTTT.

The chain has TRBV6-5 and TRBJ1-4, with D maybe TRBD1 (5 bases). Trimming removed 2 bases at V and 6 bases at J, with 10 bases between. There are 14 residues in the CDR3. Per germline, CDR1 MNHEY and CDR2 SVGAGI. The CDR3: CASSYVRVDEKLFF. DNA for the CDR3: TGTGCCAGCAGTTACGTCAGGGTGGATGAAAAACTGTTTTTT.

V gene TRBV5-6 combines with J gene TRBJ2-1; 8 bases map to TRBD1. This CDR3 contains 14 residues. V gave up 2 bases and J gave up 7 bases; unmatched junction bases: 5. Per the germline V gene, CDR1 is SGHDT and CDR2 is YYEEEE. The CDR3 DNA is TGTGCCAGCAGCTTTTTGGACAGGGTGAATGAGCAGTTCTTC. Amino acids: CASSFLDRVNEQFF.

The count of this clone is one. J is TRBJ2-7 and V is TRBV28; D perhaps matches TRBD2 (6 bases). V lost 2 bases, J lost 3 bases, and 14 bases lay in between. The CDR3 covers 15 residues. The germline gives CDR1 MDHEN, CDR2 SYDVKM. CDR3 loop: CASSLRLGGFYEQYF. The CDR3 DNA reads as TGTGCCAGCAGTTTACGTCTCGGGGGATTCTACGAGCAGTACTTC.

This chain joins TRBV19 and TRBJ1-3; TRBD1 matches 9 bases. Trimming removed 6 bases from V and 2 bases from J; junction bases left unmatched: 8. This CDR3 has 16 amino acids. Germline CDR1 LNHDA, CDR2 SQIVND (reference sequence). The CDR3 loop is CASRGRGQGTGNTIYF. The DNA of the CDR3 is TGTGCCAGTAGAGGTAGAGGACAGGGGACTGGAAACACCATATATTTT.

This chain links TRBV24-1 with TRBJ1-2; a weak D match, TRBD1 (6 bases). V was clipped by 9 bases and J by 7 bases, with 14 bases between them. Germline V gives CDR1 KGHDR, CDR2 SFDVKD. The CDR3 runs 12 residues. The CDR3 DNA sequence: TGTGCCACCTCCCGGGGGGCCTCTGGCTACACCTTC. This codes for CATSRGASGYTF.

This rearrangement joins TRBV7-9 to TRBJ2-1; 8 positions agree with TRBD1. Germline V gives CDR1 SEHNR, CDR2 FQNEAQ (reference sequence). This CDR3 has 13 residues. V trimming: 5 bases; J trimming: 9 bases; junction bases outside the gene matches: 6. CDR3 sequence: CASSPDREREQFF. In DNA form, the CDR3 reads TGTGCCAGCAGCCCGGACAGGGAACGTGAGCAGTTCTTC.

This chain connects TRBV10-2 to TRBJ2-5, with 12 bases that match TRBD2. From germline, CDR1 is WSHSY and CDR2 SAAADI. This CDR3 contains 18 residues. V lost 3 bases to trimming and J lost 1 base; unmatched junction nucleotides: 9. The chain's CDR3 is CASSEASGLAGSQETQYF. The DNA for the CDR3 is TGCGCCAGCAGTGAAGCTAGTGGACTAGCGGGGAGCCAAGAGACCCAGTACTTC.

The rearrangement links TRBV28 to TRBJ1-1, with 10 bases fitting TRBD1. The CDR3 consists of 13 residues. V lost 8 bases, J lost 3 bases, and 3 bases stayed unmatched. Germline CDR1 reads MDHEN; CDR2 reads SYDVKM. Written as DNA, the CDR3 is TGTGCCAGCGGGGACAGGGGCCACACTGAAGCTTTCTTT. Encoded protein: CASGDRGHTEAFF.

The V and J genes are TRBV24-1 and TRBJ2-3; 7 nucleotides align to TRBD2. Germline V gives CDR1 KGHDR, CDR2 SFDVKD. The CDR3 is 12 residues long. Trimming took 2 bases from V and 15 from J; bases not matched to a gene: 7. CDR3 protein: CATSDYAGVTYF. CDR3 bases: TGTGCCACCAGTGATTACGCGGGAGTCACTTATTTT.

The chain links TRBV10-3 to TRBJ2-5, with D possibly matching TRBD2 (6 bases). Germline assignment: CDR1 ENHRY and CDR2 SYGVKD. CDR3 length: 16 amino acids. The V gene lost 3 bases and the J gene lost 3 bases, with 17 bases spanning the gap. The CDR3 spells CAISDPTGTGEETQYF. The DNA for the CDR3 is TGTGCCATCAGTGACCCCACGGGGACGGGGGAAGAGACCCAGTACTTC.